This TCR beta chain was sequenced in a study of T cells in Graves' hyperthyroidism and ophthalmopathy. TCR beta CDR3 regions were amplified from RNA transcripts. The HTBI set primed first-round TCR CDR3 RT-PCR. TCRdb ran MiXCR on the multiplex PCR reads and lists one entry per CDR3 protein. The sample shows about 360,000 distinct CDR3 sequences, around 14% of them seen only once. The junction had 5 bases not matched to a gene; V was cut back by 5 bases and J by 5 bases. The CDR3 length is 14 residues. Germline V gene lookup returns CDR1 SGHTA and CDR2 FQGTGA. There are many counts of this clonotype. The clonotype comes from a woman between 18 and 29 years old with Graves' hyperthyroidism. The sequenced sample consisted of blood. V usage is TRBV7-3 and J usage is TRBJ2-5; 10 positions agree with TRBD2. CDR3 in DNA: TGTGCCAGCAGCCCCGGGACTAGCGTGGAGACCCAGTACTTC. Translating it yields CASSPGTSVETQYF.